This record looks at one T cell receptor (beta chain) sequence and its context. The antigen it binds to is not known. The input lacks base qualities; no much larger clone sits a single base away. CDR1 and CDR2, per the germline V gene, are LGHNA and YSLEER. There are 15 amino acids in the CDR3, from cysteine to phenylalanine inclusive. The sequence is cut down to CDR3 DNA, 45 bases in frame from base 1. V lost 1 base and J lost 8 bases; the stretch between them is 14 bases long. TCRbeta CDR3 regions were amplified from genomic DNA by means of the immunoSEQ Assay, a bias-controlled multiplex PCR. Processing in the source paper ran as follows. Nucleated cell counts per sample were estimated from amplification of reference gene primers within the assay. To quantify the absolute abundance of each unique TCRbeta CDR3 rearrangement, sequence reads were collapsed and filtered. For each sample, productive Simpson clonality was calculated by taking the square root of Simpson's diversity index across productive rearrangements. Imported from immuneACCESS, the table was reduced by TCRdb to in-frame sequences with V and J called. These copies leave out some clones; in studies compared against another copy, an unresolved V gene accounts for under half, and the cause of the remainder is not known. The V and J calls and clone size are taken from that table; D and trimming were inferred from the DNA. The sample data list more than 65,000 clones, and roughly 84% of these were observed just once. The ten top clones hold 6.5% to 8% of the sample.

The data belong to a study of blood T cell repertoires in COVID-19 (dated by TCRdb to about 2020). Concerning the study at large: Collaborator samples came from the United States, Italy and Spain and covered acute and convalescent phases of COVID-19. The repertoires were released in a freely available public database intended as a resource for research on the immune response to SARS-CoV-2. Where HLA class I and class II types were available, the types were taken from metadata supplied by the sample provider, not from assay-based typing. The samples were drawn from two sources: the first 160 participants of the ongoing ImmuneRACE study, and 1,000 to 1,500 subjects contributed by 6 global collaborators. The dataset comprised deeply sampled blood TCRbeta repertoires from subjects exposed to, actively infected with, or recovered from COVID-19. The prospective study material was composed of cDNA or gDNA derived from T cells, B-cell-depleted T cells, or PBMCs. A de-identified subject ID, COVID-19 status, age in years and sex were almost always included in the sample metadata.

Collaborating institutions collected whole blood in K2EDTA tubes following their own protocols. Collaborator samples were shipped for TCRbeta analysis as frozen whole blood, isolated PBMCs, or DNA extracted from either sample type. Overall study outcomes, separate from this receptor: How much clinical and demographic metadata was included differed by source and by participant, and the metadata was provided uncurated.

The sequenced sample consisted of peripheral blood. The chain couples TRBV4-3 to TRBJ1-4, and TRBD1 may be the D gene, going by 5 matching bases. The sequence was collected from a man aged 45 to 65 with active COVID-19. The CDR3 loop reads CASSQVDRMIEKLFF. The DNA sequence reads TGCGCCAGCAGCCAAGTAGACAGAATGATCGAAAAACTGTTTTTT.